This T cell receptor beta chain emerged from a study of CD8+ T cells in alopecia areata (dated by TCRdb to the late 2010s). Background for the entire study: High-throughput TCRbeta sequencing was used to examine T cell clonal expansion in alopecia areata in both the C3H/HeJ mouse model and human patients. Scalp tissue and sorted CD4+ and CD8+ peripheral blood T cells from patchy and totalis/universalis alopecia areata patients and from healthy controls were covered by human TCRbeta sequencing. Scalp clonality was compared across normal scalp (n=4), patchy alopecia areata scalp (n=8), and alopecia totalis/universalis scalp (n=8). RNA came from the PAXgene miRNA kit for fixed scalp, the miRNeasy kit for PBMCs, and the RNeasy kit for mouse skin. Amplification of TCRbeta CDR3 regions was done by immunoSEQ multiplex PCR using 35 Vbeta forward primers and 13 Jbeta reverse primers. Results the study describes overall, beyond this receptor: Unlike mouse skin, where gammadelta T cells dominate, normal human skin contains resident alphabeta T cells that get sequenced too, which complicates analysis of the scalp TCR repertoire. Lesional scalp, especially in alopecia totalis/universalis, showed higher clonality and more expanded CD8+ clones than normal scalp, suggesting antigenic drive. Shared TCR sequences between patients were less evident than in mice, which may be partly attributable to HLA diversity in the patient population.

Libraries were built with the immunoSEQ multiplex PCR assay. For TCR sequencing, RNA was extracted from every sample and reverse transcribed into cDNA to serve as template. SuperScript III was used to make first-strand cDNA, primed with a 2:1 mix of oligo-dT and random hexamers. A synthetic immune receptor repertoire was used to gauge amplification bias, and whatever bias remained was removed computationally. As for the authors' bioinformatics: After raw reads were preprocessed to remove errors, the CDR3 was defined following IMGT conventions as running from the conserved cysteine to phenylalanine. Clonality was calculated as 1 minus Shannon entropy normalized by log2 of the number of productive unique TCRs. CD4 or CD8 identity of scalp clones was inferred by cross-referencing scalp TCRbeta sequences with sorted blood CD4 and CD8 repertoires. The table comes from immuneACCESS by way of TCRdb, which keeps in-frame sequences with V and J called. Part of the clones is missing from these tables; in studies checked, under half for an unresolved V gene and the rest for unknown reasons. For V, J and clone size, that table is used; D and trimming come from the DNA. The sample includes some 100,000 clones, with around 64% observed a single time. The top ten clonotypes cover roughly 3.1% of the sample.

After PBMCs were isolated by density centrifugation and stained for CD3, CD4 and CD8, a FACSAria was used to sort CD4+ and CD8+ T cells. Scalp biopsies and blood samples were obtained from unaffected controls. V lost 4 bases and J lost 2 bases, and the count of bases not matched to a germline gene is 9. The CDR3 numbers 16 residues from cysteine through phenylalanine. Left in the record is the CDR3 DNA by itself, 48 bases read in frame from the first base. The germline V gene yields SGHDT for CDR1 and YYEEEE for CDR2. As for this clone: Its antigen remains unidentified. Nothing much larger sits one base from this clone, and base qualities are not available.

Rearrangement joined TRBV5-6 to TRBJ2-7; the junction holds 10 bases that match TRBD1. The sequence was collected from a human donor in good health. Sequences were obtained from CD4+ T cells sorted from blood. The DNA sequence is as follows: TGTGCCAGCAGCCTTGCCCCGGACAGGGGGACCTACGAGCAGTACTTC. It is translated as CASSLAPDRGTYEQYF.